A single sample is the source of the 30 T cell receptor beta chains below, sequenced in a study of blood T cell repertoires in COVID-19. Assay: immunoSEQ multiplex PCR; the TCRdb copy retains only in-frame clones and omits some. The sample consists of some 330,000 clones, under 85% of them appearing once. The specimen sequenced was PBMCs or T cells enriched from blood (not recorded which). The receptors were sampled from a woman aged 50 to 60 who had recovered from COVID-19.

There are a few counts of this clone. The same CDR3 also results from other DNA sequences found in this sample. This rearrangement joins TRBV30 to TRBJ1-4, with 8 bases identical to TRBD1. CDR3 size: 13 residues. V trimming: 0 bases; J trimming: 8 bases; junction bases outside the gene matches: 2. CDR1 is GTSNPN, CDR2 SVGIG, per germline (reference sequence). The CDR3 here is CAWSVQGGEKLFF. For the CDR3, the DNA is TGTGCCTGGAGTGTACAGGGGGGCGAAAAACTGTTTTTT.

The chain couples TRBV27 to TRBJ1-5, with TRBD1 matching 8 bases. CDR1 and CDR2 from the germline V gene are MNHEY and SMNVEV (reference sequence). The CDR3 is 15 residues long. V dropped 5 bases and J dropped 4; count of bases not matched to a gene: 7. The CDR3 protein is CASSGTGLSNQPQHF. The CDR3 coding sequence is TGTGCCAGCAGTGGGACAGGTCTTTCGAATCAGCCCCAGCATTTT.

V usage is TRBV5-4 and J usage is TRBJ1-2; D not resolved. Deletions cut 2 bases from V and 7 bases from J, with 15 bases between. Germline lookup yields CDR1 SGHNT and CDR2 YYREEE (reference sequence). This CDR3 has 14 amino acids. The CDR3 loop is CASSLGRDPLGYTF. The CDR3 coding sequence is TGTGCCAGCAGCTTAGGACGGGATCCCCTTGGCTACACCTTC.

The gene calls are TRBV13 and TRBJ1-3; unclear D gene. V was pared by 0 bases and J by 1 base, with 7 bases between. The CDR3 sequence is 15 residues long. Germline V gene sequence: CDR1 PRHDT, CDR2 FYEKMQ (reference sequence). This CDR3 is CASSLGGRSGNTIYF. In nucleotides, the CDR3 is TGTGCCAGCAGCTTAGGGGGCAGGTCTGGAAACACCATATATTTT.

The rearrangement uses TRBV27 and TRBJ1-1; 7 bases map to TRBD1. CDR3 size: 15 residues. The junction had 5 bases not matched to a gene; V was cut back by 4 bases and J by 0 bases. Per the germline V gene, CDR1 is MNHEY and CDR2 is SMNVEV (reference sequence). CDR3 in amino acids: CASSSNRGLNTEAFF. Here the CDR3 DNA reads TGTGCCAGCAGTTCCAACAGGGGATTGAACACTGAAGCTTTCTTT.

This rearrangement joins TRBV30 to TRBJ1-3, with 8 bases aligning to TRBD1. This CDR3 region has 14 residues. Germline V lookup: CDR1 GTSNPN, CDR2 SVGIG (reference sequence). After removal of 2 bases from V and 6 bases from J, the junction contained 6 bases not matched to a gene. CDR3 nucleotide sequence: TGTGCCTGGAGTAAAAAGGGACAGGCAAACACCATATATTTT. It translates to CAWSKKGQANTIYF.

V usage is TRBV9 and J usage is TRBJ2-5; 10 bases are shared with TRBD2. Losses at the gene ends were 4 bases for V and 4 bases for J; bases not matched to a gene: 7. This CDR3 comprises 15 residues. The germline V gene encodes CDR1 SGDLS and CDR2 YYNGEE. This chain's CDR3 is CASSFSGGRGETQYF. The CDR3 DNA follows: TGTGCCAGCAGCTTTAGCGGGGGGCGGGGAGAGACCCAGTACTTC.

This chain links TRBV30 with TRBJ1-3; D is uncertain. The CDR3 extends over 14 amino acids. V was shortened by 2 bases and J by 3 bases, with 11 bases between the two germline ends. In germline, CDR1 is GTSNPN, CDR2 SVGIG (reference sequence). The CDR3: CAWSIRQVGNTIYF. The CDR3 region has the DNA TGTGCCTGGAGTATCAGGCAGGTTGGAAACACCATATATTTT. Variable domain in full (rest from reference TRBV30 and TRBJ1-3): SQTIHQWPATLVQPVGSPLSLECTVEGTSNPNLYWYRQAAGRGLQLLFYSVGIGQISSEVPQNLSASRPQDRQFILSSKKLLLSDSGFYLCAWSIRQVGNTIYFGEGSWLTVV.

This clone was picked up a small number of times. The J gene is TRBJ1-1, the V gene TRBV2; D is unresolved. Germline lookup yields CDR1 SNHLY and CDR2 FYNNEI. The CDR3 contains 13 residues. The ends were cut back, 7 bases at V and 1 base at J, with 10 bases in the middle. CDR3: CASISQPNTEAFF. The CDR3 DNA is TGTGCCAGCATTTCACAGCCGAACACTGAAGCTTTCTTT. Filled out from reference TRBV2 and TRBJ1-1, the complete variable domain reads EPEVTQTPSHQVTQMGQEVILRCVPISNHLYFYWYRQILGQKVEFLVSFYNNEISEKSEIFDDQFSVERPDGSNFTLKIRSTKLEDSAMYFCASISQPNTEAFFGQGTRLTVV.

The V call is TRBV7-2, the J call TRBJ1-4, with TRBD1 identical over 7 bases. After removal of 5 bases from V and 4 bases from J, the junction contained 10 bases not matched to a gene. The germline V gene has CDR1 SGHTA and CDR2 FQGNSA. This CDR3 contains 16 residues. This CDR3 reads CASSTPRGLGNEKLFF. CDR3 coding DNA: TGTGCCAGCAGCACTCCTAGGGGGCTCGGTAATGAAAAACTGTTTTTT.

The J gene is TRBJ1-6, the V gene TRBV10-3, with 8 bases aligning to TRBD1. The CDR3 covers 14 residues. CDR1 ENHRY and CDR2 SYGVKD come from the germline V gene. V was clipped by 4 bases and J by 10 bases; unmatched bases: 6. CDR3 sequence reads: CAISAQGADSPLHF. DNA for the CDR3: TGTGCCATCAGTGCCCAGGGGGCTGACTCACCCCTCCACTTT.

This clone was detected only a few times. In nucleotides, the CDR3 is TGCGCCAGCAGCCCGGACAGGAATATGAACACCGGGGAGCTGTTTTTT. Residues: CASSPDRNMNTGELFF. This rearrangement joins TRBV5-1 to TRBJ2-2; TRBD1 agrees at 7 bases. The CDR3 runs to 16 residues. The germline gives CDR1 SGHRS, CDR2 YFSETQ. Trimming removed 4 bases from V and 1 base from J; junction bases left unmatched: 7.

The chain carries TRBV3-1 (or the pseudogene TRBV3-2) and TRBJ2-2; TRBD1 agrees at 7 bases. The germline V gene encodes CDR1 LGHDT and CDR2 YNNKEL (reference sequence). The CDR3 loop spans 16 amino acids. V was clipped by 1 base and J by 7 bases; unmatched bases: 9. In DNA, the CDR3 is TGTGCCAGCAGCCAAGTATCGAGGGGGCCGGGCGGGGAGCTGTTTTTT. Translation gives CASSQVSRGPGGELFF.

The chain combines TRBV7-9 with TRBJ2-5; TRBD2 matches at 9 bases. The V segment lost 4 bases and the J segment 5 bases; nucleotides outside the gene matches: 14. CDR3 length equals 17 residues. Germline V lookup: CDR1 SEHNR, CDR2 FQNEAQ (reference sequence). CDR3 loop: CASSSPPSGILGETQYF. In DNA, the CDR3 is TGTGCCAGCAGCTCCCCCCCTAGCGGGATTTTGGGTGAGACCCAGTACTTC.

This chain's CDR3 is CASSAGTEVEQFF. The CDR3, as DNA: TGTGCCAGCAGCGCCGGGACAGAGGTTGAGCAGTTCTTC. The V call is TRBV6-6, the J call TRBJ2-1, with 7 bases aligning to TRBD1. Germline CDR1 and CDR2: MNHNY and SVGAGI (reference sequence). This CDR3 has 13 amino acids. With V trimmed by 6 bases and J by 9 bases, 8 bases remained unmatched.

This chain connects TRBV11-2 to TRBJ1-1, with a tentative D call TRBD1 (5 bases). The V end lost 2 bases, the J end lost 5 bases, and 21 bases lay between the germline ends. The CDR3 is made up of 17 amino acids. Germline-derived CDR1 and CDR2 are SGHAT and FQNNGV. Here the CDR3 reads CASSLLTTGTRRTEAFF. The CDR3 DNA is TGTGCCAGCAGCTTATTAACGACCGGGACTCGGAGGACTGAAGCTTTCTTT.

This chain joins TRBV27 and TRBJ2-3; 9 bases match TRBD2. Trimming removed 8 bases from V and 12 bases from J; junction bases left unmatched: 6. There are 11 residues in the CDR3. CDR1 MNHEY and CDR2 SMNVEV come from the germline V gene (reference sequence). The CDR3 DNA sequence: TGTGCCAGCTCCGGGGGGACTAGCCAGTATTTT. This sequence encodes CASSGGTSQYF.

As to this clone: Other DNA sequences in this sample translate to the same CDR3. This chain joins TRBV7-2 and TRBJ2-3, with TRBD2 identical over 13 bases. Germline CDR1 reads SGHTA; CDR2 reads FQGNSA. V was pared by 0 bases and J by 4 bases, with 1 base of the junction left unmatched. The CDR3 runs to 16 residues. CDR3 protein: CASSLALAGGPDTQYF. CDR3 bases: TGTGCCAGCAGCTTAGCACTAGCGGGAGGGCCAGATACGCAGTATTTT.

V gene TRBV30 combines with J gene TRBJ1-4; D might be TRBD1 (5 bases). CDR3 length: 16 residues. Trimming pared 0 bases from V and 0 bases from J, leaving 11 bases between. The germline gives CDR1 GTSNPN, CDR2 SVGIG (reference sequence). CDR3 residues: CAWSVTGTTTNEKLFF. CDR3 in DNA: TGTGCCTGGAGTGTAACAGGTACCACAACTAATGAAAAACTGTTTTTT.

The CDR3 here is CASSQEVWDRYTEAFF. CDR3 in DNA: TGTGCCAGCAGCCAAGAGGTCTGGGACAGGTACACTGAAGCTTTCTTT. The chain links TRBV4-2 to TRBJ1-1; 8 positions match TRBD1. The CDR3 has 16 amino acids. With 0 bases clipped from V and 3 bases from J, the junction kept 6 bases outside the gene matches. Germline CDR1 is LGHNA and CDR2 is YNFKEQ.

The chain recombines TRBV11-3 with TRBJ1-2, with D unresolved. Trimming took off 3 bases at V and 1 base at J, with 9 bases between the two ends. Germline V lookup: CDR1 SGHNT, CDR2 YENEEA. The CDR3 sequence is 14 residues long. DNA for the CDR3: TGTGCCAGCAGCTTCCAGAAACATAACTATGGCTACACCTTC. It yields the protein CASSFQKHNYGYTF.

The CDR3: CAWTRQGYTGELFF. The CDR3 region has the DNA TGTGCCTGGACCAGACAGGGGTACACCGGGGAGCTGTTTTTT. The gene calls are TRBV30 and TRBJ2-2; TRBD1 matches 8 bases. CDR1 is GTSNPN, CDR2 SVGIG, per germline (reference sequence). V was pared by 4 bases and J by 3 bases, with 4 bases of the junction left unmatched. The CDR3 runs 14 residues.

This clone was observed a single time. The chain is built from TRBV7-8 and TRBJ1-2, with 11 bases fitting TRBD1. The J segment lost 3 bases and the V segment lost 1 base, leaving 10 bases of the junction unmatched. This CDR3 region has 18 residues. Per the germline V gene, CDR1 is SGHVS and CDR2 is FQNEAQ. CDR3 DNA: TGTGCCAGCAGCTTAGAATGGGACAGGGGGAAAAACCACTATGGCTACACCTTC. Its protein product is CASSLEWDRGKNHYGYTF.

The chain couples TRBV7-2 to TRBJ1-3, with 9 positions matching TRBD1. The length of the CDR3 is 15 residues. V shed 5 bases, J shed 4 bases, and the junction held 6 bases outside the gene matches. Per germline, CDR1 SGHTA and CDR2 FQGNSA. The chain's CDR3 is CASSNNRGRGNTIYF. The DNA for the CDR3 is TGTGCCAGCAGCAACAACAGGGGGCGAGGAAACACCATATATTTT. Variable domain in full (rest from reference TRBV7-2 and TRBJ1-3): GAGVSQSPSNKVTEKGKDVELRCDPISGHTALYWYRQSLGQGLEFLIYFQGNSAPDKSGLPSDRFSAERTGGSVSTLTIQRTQQEDSAVYLCASSNNRGRGNTIYFGEGSWLTVV.

This clone was picked up a small number of times. This chain joins TRBV3-1 (or the pseudogene TRBV3-2) and TRBJ1-2, with 10 nucleotides matching TRBD1. V shed 2 bases and J 5 bases; nucleotides not matched to a gene: 5. This CDR3 region has 15 residues. Per the germline V gene, CDR1 is LGHDT and CDR2 is YNNKEL (reference sequence). The CDR3 is CASSQPTGGGYGYTF. CDR3 bases: TGTGCCAGCAGCCAACCGACAGGGGGCGGATATGGCTACACCTTC.

This rearrangement joins TRBV5-1 to TRBJ1-1, with D unclear. Germline V lookup: CDR1 SGHRS, CDR2 YFSETQ. The ends were cut back, 4 bases at V and 5 bases at J, with 6 bases in the middle. The CDR3 is made up of 11 amino acids. CDR3 amino acids: CASSRGTEAFF. The CDR3 nucleotides are TGCGCCAGCAGCCGAGGGACTGAAGCTTTCTTT.

The chain employs TRBV20-1 and TRBJ1-5; 8 bases align to TRBD1. Germline V CDR1 and CDR2: DFQATT, SNEGSKA (reference sequence). This CDR3 is 11 amino acids long. The V segment lost 6 bases and the J segment 11 bases; nucleotides outside the gene matches: 6. In nucleotides, the CDR3 is TGCAGTGCCCCAACGGACAGGGCCCAGCATTTT. It yields the protein CSAPTDRAQHF.

This clone was recorded a few times. V gene TRBV19 combines with J gene TRBJ2-2; TRBD2 agrees at 7 bases. V gave up 3 bases and J gave up 4 bases; unmatched junction bases: 2. The CDR3 spans 14 residues. CDR1 and CDR2 from the germline V gene are LNHDA and SQIVND (reference sequence). The CDR3 DNA sequence: TGTGCCAGTAGTATCGGGGGGATCACCGGGGAGCTGTTTTTT. Encoded protein: CASSIGGITGELFF.

The chain links TRBV9 to TRBJ2-7; 13 bases fit TRBD2. V trimming: 5 bases; J trimming: 5 bases; junction bases outside the gene matches: 7. Germline CDR1 reads SGDLS; CDR2 reads YYNGEE. The CDR3 loop spans 15 amino acids. CDR3 loop: CASSVLAGGFHEQYF. The CDR3, as DNA: TGTGCCAGCAGTGTACTAGCGGGAGGGTTCCACGAGCAGTACTTC.

This clone has only a few counts. The sample has other DNA sequences that encode this CDR3 too. The CDR3: CASSRDSSYNSPLHF. CDR3 in DNA: TGTGCCAGCAGTAGGGACAGCTCCTATAATTCACCCCTCCACTTT. V is TRBV7-9 and J is TRBJ1-6, with 7 nucleotides matching TRBD1. The J segment lost 0 bases and the V segment lost 6 bases, leaving 2 bases of the junction unmatched. The CDR3 is made up of 15 amino acids. The germline CDR1 and CDR2 sequences are SEHNR and FQNEAQ (reference sequence).